The 15 T cell receptor beta chains presented below share a single source sample, sequenced in a study of blood T cell repertoires in COVID-19. Data came from immunoSEQ multiplex PCR; TCRdb stores just in-frame clones and leaves some out. The profile shows some 45,000 clones, around 85% of them singletons. Sequencing was done on a sample of peripheral blood. These receptor sequences come from a woman older than 75 with acute or convalescent COVID-19.

J is TRBJ1-4 and V is TRBV28; TRBD1 matches at 9 bases. With 5 bases clipped from V and 2 bases from J, the junction kept 3 bases outside the gene matches. Germline CDR1 MDHEN, CDR2 SYDVKM. The CDR3 is 15 residues long. The CDR3: CASSLGTGTNEKLFF. The CDR3 DNA reads as TGTGCCAGCAGTCTCGGGACAGGGACTAATGAAAAACTGTTTTTT. Full variable domain (missing parts from reference TRBV28 and TRBJ1-4): DVKVTQSSRYLVKRTGEKVFLECVQDMDHENMFWYRQDPGLGLRLIYFSYDVKMKEKGDIPEGYSVSREKKERFSLILESASTNQTSMYLCASSLGTGTNEKLFFGSGTQLSVL.

The chain joins TRBV5-4 to TRBJ1-1; 12 positions match TRBD1. CDR3 length equals 17 residues. The germline V gene encodes CDR1 SGHNT and CDR2 YYREEE (reference sequence). V gave up 4 bases and J gave up 0 bases; unmatched junction bases: 7. Here the CDR3 reads CASSLGQGARMNTEAFF. Here the CDR3 DNA reads TGTGCCAGCAGCCTGGGACAGGGGGCGCGAATGAACACTGAAGCTTTCTTT. Full variable domain (rest looked up from reference TRBV5-4 and TRBJ1-1): ETGVTQSPTHLIKTRGQQVTLRCSSQSGHNTVSWYQQALGQGPQFIFQYYREEENGRGNFPPRFSGLQFPNYSSELNVNALELDDSALYLCASSLGQGARMNTEAFFGQGTRLTVV.

The genes are TRBV19 and TRBJ1-2; the D gene is possibly TRBD1 (6 bases). Germline values: CDR1 LNHDA, CDR2 SQIVND (reference sequence). Trimming stripped 5 bases from V and 7 bases from J, with 11 bases between. CDR3 size: 12 residues. The CDR3 here is CASSAQGGGYTF. As DNA, the CDR3 is TGTGCCAGTAGTGCACAGGGTGGTGGCTACACCTTC.

The rearrangement links TRBV11-2 to TRBJ2-5; 10 bases map to TRBD2. V trimming: 1 base; J trimming: 4 bases; junction bases outside the gene matches: 9. The CDR3 is 17 residues long. The germline V gene has CDR1 SGHAT and CDR2 FQNNGV. Here the CDR3 DNA reads TGTGCCAGCAGCTTAGGGGTAGCGGGAGGCGCACGAGAGACCCAGTACTTC. This translates into CASSLGVAGGARETQYF.

The chain has TRBV3-1 (or the pseudogene TRBV3-2) and TRBJ2-1, with D perhaps TRBD2 (5 bases). Germline V CDR1 and CDR2: LGHDT, YNNKEL (reference sequence). V lost 1 base to trimming and J lost 4 bases, with 11 bases between them. CDR3 length equals 15 residues. CDR3 DNA sequence: TGTGCCAGCAGCCAAGCATCGCTAGCTTACAATGAGCAGTTCTTC. Its protein is CASSQASLAYNEQFF.

This clone was recorded only once. This chain links TRBV3-1 (or the pseudogene TRBV3-2) with TRBJ2-2; possibly TRBD2 for D (6 bases). CDR3 length: 14 amino acids. The V end lost 3 bases, the J end lost 7 bases, and 12 bases lay between the germline ends. Germline V CDR1 and CDR2: LGHDT, YNNKEL (reference sequence). Written as DNA, the CDR3 is TGTGCCAGCAGCCAGACGGGAGCGGGCGGGGAGCTGTTTTTT. Its protein is CASSQTGAGGELFF.

The rearrangement uses TRBV7-2 and TRBJ1-1, with 7 bases that match TRBD1. V trimming: 5 bases; J trimming: 5 bases; junction bases outside the gene matches: 8. Per germline, CDR1 SGHTA and CDR2 FQGNSA. The CDR3 loop spans 14 amino acids. CDR3 coding DNA: TGTGCCAGCAGCCTCTCTCAGGGGGTTACTGAAGCTTTCTTT. Translated, it gives CASSLSQGVTEAFF.

V and J are TRBV7-8 and TRBJ1-1, with 10 bases fitting TRBD1. From germline, CDR1 is SGHVS and CDR2 FQNEAQ. V gave up 8 bases and J gave up 5 bases; unmatched junction bases: 11. This CDR3 comprises 15 residues. The CDR3 DNA follows: TGTGCCAGCCAGGGCGGGACAGGGGTATGGACTGAAGCTTTCTTT. This translates into CASQGGTGVWTEAFF. Drawing the rest from reference TRBV7-8 and TRBJ1-1, the complete variable domain is GAGVSQSPRYKVAKRGQDVALRCDPISGHVSLFWYQQALGQGPEFLTYFQNEAQLDKSGLPSDRFFAERPEGSVSTLKIQRTQQEDSAVYLCASQGGTGVWTEAFFGQGTRLTVV.

The rearrangement uses TRBV3-1 (or the pseudogene TRBV3-2) and TRBJ1-2, with 10 bases that match TRBD1. V was clipped by 0 bases and J by 4 bases; unmatched bases: 2. Per the germline V gene, CDR1 is LGHDT and CDR2 is YNNKEL (reference sequence). The CDR3 runs 15 residues. CDR3 protein: CASSQEDRGTYGYTF. The CDR3 bases are TGTGCCAGCAGCCAAGAGGACAGGGGGACCTATGGCTACACCTTC.

The rearrangement joins TRBV7-7 to TRBJ2-1; D may be TRBD2 (6 bases). The V gene lost 3 bases and the J gene lost 10 bases, with 16 bases spanning the gap. The CDR3 runs to 14 residues. CDR1 SSHAT and CDR2 FNYEAQ come from the germline V gene (reference sequence). Written as DNA, the CDR3 is TGTGCCAGCAGCTTGGCGAGGGCGCGGGGAGAGCAGTTCTTC. Encoded protein: CASSLARARGEQFF.

This clone was counted a few times. The V call is TRBV2, the J call TRBJ1-1; D gene ambiguous. The V end was cut by 7 bases, the J end by 0 bases, with 12 bases between. The CDR3 has 14 residues. Germline V CDR1 and CDR2: SNHLY, FYNNEI. The CDR3: CASNKGALNTEAFF. In DNA form, the CDR3 reads TGTGCCAGCAACAAGGGAGCCCTGAACACTGAAGCTTTCTTT.

The V call is TRBV19, the J call TRBJ1-1; D gene unclear. Trimming left V 5 bases short and J 1 base short, with 11 bases between. This CDR3 region has 14 residues. Germline-derived CDR1 and CDR2 are LNHDA and SQIVND (reference sequence). The CDR3 sequence is CASSSGGGNTEAFF. CDR3 nucleotides: TGTGCCAGTAGTTCAGGAGGCGGGAACACTGAAGCTTTCTTT. Full variable domain (rest looked up from reference TRBV19 and TRBJ1-1): DGGITQSPKYLFRKEGQNVTLSCEQNLNHDAMYWYRQDPGQGLRLIYYSQIVNDFQKGDIAEGYSVSREKKESFPLTVTSAQKNPTAFYLCASSSGGGNTEAFFGQGTRLTVV.

The rearrangement joins TRBV10-3 to TRBJ1-2, with unresolved D. Deletions cut 5 bases from V and 2 bases from J, with 6 bases between. Per the germline V gene, CDR1 is ENHRY and CDR2 is SYGVKD. The CDR3 spans 12 residues. In DNA form, the CDR3 reads TGTGCCATCAGTATACAGAACTATGGCTACACCTTC. Residues: CAISIQNYGYTF.

This chain connects TRBV1 to TRBJ2-1; the tabulated D call, TRBD2, remains unverified against the DNA. TRBV1 is noted as a pseudogene. This CDR3 is built from 20 residues. DNA of the CDR3: TGCACCAGCAGCCAAGAAGCGGGACTAGCGACTCGATACTCCTACAATGAGCAGTTCTTC. It translates to CTSSQEAGLATRYSYNEQFF.

V and J are TRBV6-1 and TRBJ2-2, with D possibly matching TRBD2 (6 bases). CDR1 and CDR2 from the germline V gene are MNHNS and SASEGT. Trimming took off 2 bases at V and 0 bases at J, with 13 bases between the two ends. There are 17 residues in the CDR3. CDR3 region: CASSESGGTANTGELFF. The DNA for the CDR3 is TGTGCCAGCAGTGAATCCGGCGGGACTGCGAACACCGGGGAGCTGTTTTTT.